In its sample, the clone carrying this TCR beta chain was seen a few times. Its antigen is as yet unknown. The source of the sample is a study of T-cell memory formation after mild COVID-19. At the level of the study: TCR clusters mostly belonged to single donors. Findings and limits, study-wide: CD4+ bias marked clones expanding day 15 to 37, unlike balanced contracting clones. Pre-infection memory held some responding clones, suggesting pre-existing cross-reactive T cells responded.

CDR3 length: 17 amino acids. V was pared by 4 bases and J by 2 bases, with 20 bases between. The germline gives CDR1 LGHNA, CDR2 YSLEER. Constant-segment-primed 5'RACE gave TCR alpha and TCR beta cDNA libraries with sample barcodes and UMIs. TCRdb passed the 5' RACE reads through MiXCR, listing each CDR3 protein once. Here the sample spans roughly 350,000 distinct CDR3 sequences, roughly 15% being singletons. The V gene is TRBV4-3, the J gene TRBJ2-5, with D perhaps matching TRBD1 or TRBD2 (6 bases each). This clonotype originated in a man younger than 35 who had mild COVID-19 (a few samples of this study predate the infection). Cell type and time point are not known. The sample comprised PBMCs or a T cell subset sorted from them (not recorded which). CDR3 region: CASSREGGPRAQETQYF. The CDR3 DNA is TGCGCCAGCAGCCGAGAAGGGGGGCCGAGGGCACAAGAGACCCAGTACTTC.